These T cell receptor beta chains were read from a single sample in a study of T-cell reconstitution after alpha-beta-depleted transplantation in children. TCRdb reprocessed the PCR reads via MiXCR and lists one record per CDR3 protein. The table has 670,000 or so distinct CDR3 sequences, around 13% seen once. The sequenced sample was PBMCs, obtained before TCRalphabeta/CD19-depleted stem cell transplant. The receptors stem from a girl aged 2-10 years with congenital amegakaryocytic thrombocytopenia, due to receive a stem cell transplant. CDR3s include the opening cysteine and the closing phenylalanine or tryptophan. Fields, in order: clone size, J gene, D gene, V gene, CDR3 protein, CDR3 DNA. A D gene is named only where the DNA matches it firmly. Clone size is given for some rows only: seen once, a few or many times, or a class if the clone is expanded.

clone size: few; J gene: TRBJ2-7; D gene: TRBD1; V gene: TRBV5-6; CDR3 protein: CASSDRGRSYEQYF; CDR3 DNA: TGTGCCAGCAGCGACAGGGGGCGAAGCTACGAGCAGTACTTC
clone size: .; J gene: TRBJ2-5; D gene: .; V gene: TRBV5-1; CDR3 protein: CASSSEGEETQYF; CDR3 DNA: TGCGCCAGCAGCTCCGAGGGCGAAGAGACCCAGTACTTC
clone size: many; J gene: TRBJ1-3; D gene: .; V gene: TRBV20-1; CDR3 protein: CSARPRPSGNTIYF; CDR3 DNA: TGCAGTGCTAGACCGAGACCCTCTGGAAACACCATATATTTT
clone size: many; J gene: TRBJ2-4; D gene: .; V gene: TRBV6-5; CDR3 protein: CASSSPATIAKNIQYF; CDR3 DNA: TGTGCCAGCAGTTCACCCGCAACAATAGCCAAAAACATTCAGTACTTC
clone size: many; J gene: TRBJ2-3; D gene: .; V gene: TRBV11-2; CDR3 protein: CASSPIADTQYF; CDR3 DNA: TGTGCCAGCAGCCCGATCGCAGATACGCAGTATTTT
clone size: few; J gene: TRBJ2-7; D gene: .; V gene: TRBV20-1; CDR3 protein: CSARDLRTASPYEQYF; CDR3 DNA: TGCAGTGCTAGAGATTTAAGGACCGCCAGCCCCTACGAGCAGTACTTC
clone size: few; J gene: TRBJ2-1; D gene: .; V gene: TRBV27; CDR3 protein: CASSLSLALSYNEQFF; CDR3 DNA: TGTGCCAGCAGTTTAAGTCTGGCTCTGTCCTACAATGAGCAGTTCTTC
clone size: many; J gene: TRBJ2-4; D gene: .; V gene: TRBV4-1; CDR3 protein: CASSPRPQRTKNIQYF; CDR3 DNA: TGCGCCAGCAGCCCCCGACCCCAGCGAACTAAAAACATTCAGTACTTC
clone size: many; J gene: TRBJ2-2; D gene: .; V gene: TRBV11-2; CDR3 protein: CASSHEPGELFF; CDR3 DNA: TGTGCCAGCAGCCATGAGCCGGGGGAGCTGTTTTTT
clone size: many; J gene: TRBJ2-1; D gene: .; V gene: TRBV7-2; CDR3 protein: CASSLDLDEQFF; CDR3 DNA: TGTGCCAGCAGCTTAGATTTGGATGAGCAGTTCTTC
clone size: .; J gene: TRBJ2-5; D gene: .; V gene: TRBV9; CDR3 protein: CASSVDQGPWETQYF; CDR3 DNA: TGTGCCAGCAGCGTAGATCAGGGACCTTGGGAGACCCAGTACTTC
clone size: many; J gene: TRBJ2-3; D gene: TRBD2; V gene: TRBV7-6; CDR3 protein: CASSRLAGLTDTQYF; CDR3 DNA: TGTGCCAGCAGCCGTTTAGCGGGACTCACAGATACGCAGTATTTT
clone size: .; J gene: TRBJ2-7; D gene: .; V gene: TRBV5-6; CDR3 protein: CASSLVPWRDYEQYF; CDR3 DNA: TGTGCCAGCAGCTTGGTCCCGTGGCGGGACTACGAGCAGTACTTC
clone size: many; J gene: TRBJ2-1; D gene: .; V gene: TRBV5-1; CDR3 protein: CASSLDPLAEPYNEQFF; CDR3 DNA: TGCGCCAGCAGCTTGGACCCATTAGCGGAGCCCTACAATGAGCAGTTCTTC
clone size: many; J gene: TRBJ1-1; D gene: .; V gene: TRBV29-1; CDR3 protein: CSVVGLSAEAFF; CDR3 DNA: TGCAGCGTTGTAGGTCTGTCCGCTGAAGCTTTCTTT
clone size: few; J gene: TRBJ1-4; D gene: .; V gene: TRBV7-2; CDR3 protein: CASSRVQNEKLFF; CDR3 DNA: TGTGCCAGCAGCCGGGTCCAAAATGAAAAACTGTTTTTT
clone size: many; J gene: TRBJ2-3; D gene: .; V gene: TRBV10-3; CDR3 protein: CAIHSSGSTDTQYF; CDR3 DNA: TGTGCCATCCATTCCAGCGGGAGCACAGATACGCAGTATTTT
clone size: few; J gene: TRBJ2-1; D gene: TRBD2; V gene: TRBV20-1; CDR3 protein: CSARATSRDNEQFF; CDR3 DNA: TGCAGTGCTAGGGCGACTAGCAGAGACAATGAGCAGTTCTTC
clone size: few; J gene: TRBJ2-5; D gene: .; V gene: TRBV18; CDR3 protein: CASSDSQDTKETQYF; CDR3 DNA: TGTGCCAGCTCCGACTCCCAGGACACCAAAGAGACCCAGTACTTC
clone size: many; J gene: TRBJ2-2; D gene: .; V gene: TRBV5-1; CDR3 protein: CASSLWEKANTGELFF; CDR3 DNA: TGCGCCAGCAGCTTGTGGGAGAAGGCGAACACCGGGGAGCTGTTTTTT
clone size: many; J gene: TRBJ2-1; D gene: .; V gene: TRBV20-1; CDR3 protein: CSARGGGQPSEQFF; CDR3 DNA: TGCAGTGCTAGAGGTGGTGGACAACCGAGCGAGCAGTTCTTC
clone size: many; J gene: TRBJ1-1; D gene: .; V gene: TRBV20-1; CDR3 protein: CSPASARNTEAFF; CDR3 DNA: TGCAGCCCCGCATCAGCAAGGAACACTGAAGCTTTCTTT
clone size: few; J gene: TRBJ2-2; D gene: TRBD2; V gene: TRBV20-1; CDR3 protein: CSARDLSLAATGELFF; CDR3 DNA: TGCAGTGCTAGAGATCTCAGTCTAGCGGCCACCGGGGAGCTGTTTTTT
clone size: .; J gene: TRBJ2-7; D gene: TRBD2; V gene: TRBV28; CDR3 protein: CASSSGLAGGILHEQYF; CDR3 DNA: TGTGCCAGCAGTTCGGGCCTAGCGGGAGGGATACTACACGAGCAGTACTTC
clone size: many; J gene: TRBJ2-1; D gene: .; V gene: TRBV9; CDR3 protein: CASSVGLAHRGSYNEQFF; CDR3 DNA: TGTGCCAGCAGCGTAGGTCTAGCCCACCGGGGATCCTACAATGAGCAGTTCTTC
clone size: many; J gene: TRBJ2-1; D gene: .; V gene: TRBV5-1; CDR3 protein: CASSKEGQTHYNEQFF; CDR3 DNA: TGCGCCAGCAGCAAGGAGGGACAGACCCACTACAATGAGCAGTTCTTC
clone size: .; J gene: TRBJ2-1; D gene: .; V gene: TRBV28; CDR3 protein: CASTTSHSSYNEQFF; CDR3 DNA: TGTGCCAGCACAACTAGCCATAGCTCCTACAATGAGCAGTTCTTC
clone size: few; J gene: TRBJ2-3; D gene: .; V gene: TRBV14; CDR3 protein: CASSQLVTDTQYF; CDR3 DNA: TGTGCCAGCAGCCAATTAGTCACAGATACGCAGTATTTT
clone size: many; J gene: TRBJ1-1; D gene: .; V gene: TRBV20-1; CDR3 protein: CSARRFKGVTEAFF; CDR3 DNA: TGCAGTGCTAGAAGATTTAAAGGGGTCACTGAAGCTTTCTTT
clone size: few; J gene: TRBJ2-7; D gene: TRBD2; V gene: TRBV15; CDR3 protein: CATSRDWREGNYEQYF; CDR3 DNA: TGTGCCACCAGCAGAGATTGGCGGGAGGGGAACTACGAGCAGTACTTC
clone size: many; J gene: TRBJ2-2; D gene: .; V gene: TRBV5-5; CDR3 protein: CASSLAPGTGELFF; CDR3 DNA: TGTGCCAGCAGCTTGGCACCGGGCACCGGGGAGCTGTTTTTT
clone size: .; J gene: TRBJ2-7; D gene: .; V gene: TRBV5-6; CDR3 protein: CASSLFPHEQYF; CDR3 DNA: TGTGCCAGCAGCTTGTTCCCCCACGAGCAGTACTTC
clone size: .; J gene: TRBJ2-2; D gene: .; V gene: TRBV21-1; CDR3 protein: CASSRRPRGSVTDTGELFF; CDR3 DNA: TGTGCCAGCAGCCGCCGCCCCAGGGGATCGGTCACTGACACCGGGGAGCTGTTTTTT
clone size: many; J gene: TRBJ2-7; D gene: TRBD2; V gene: TRBV20-1; CDR3 protein: CSAASGTRVHEQYF; CDR3 DNA: TGCAGTGCCGCGTCCGGGACTAGGGTCCACGAGCAGTACTTC
clone size: few; J gene: TRBJ2-5; D gene: .; V gene: TRBV20-1; CDR3 protein: CSATSRAGMGETQYF; CDR3 DNA: TGCAGTGCTACCTCCAGGGCAGGAATGGGGGAGACCCAGTACTTC
clone size: few; J gene: TRBJ2-7; D gene: TRBD1; V gene: TRBV5-1; CDR3 protein: CASSPDRGYEQYF; CDR3 DNA: TGCGCCAGCAGCCCGGACAGGGGCTACGAGCAGTACTTC
clone size: few; J gene: TRBJ2-7; D gene: TRBD1; V gene: TRBV12-3/TRBV12-4; CDR3 protein: CASSLNRGHVPYF; CDR3 DNA: TGTGCCAGCAGTTTGAACAGGGGGCATGTCCCCTACTTC